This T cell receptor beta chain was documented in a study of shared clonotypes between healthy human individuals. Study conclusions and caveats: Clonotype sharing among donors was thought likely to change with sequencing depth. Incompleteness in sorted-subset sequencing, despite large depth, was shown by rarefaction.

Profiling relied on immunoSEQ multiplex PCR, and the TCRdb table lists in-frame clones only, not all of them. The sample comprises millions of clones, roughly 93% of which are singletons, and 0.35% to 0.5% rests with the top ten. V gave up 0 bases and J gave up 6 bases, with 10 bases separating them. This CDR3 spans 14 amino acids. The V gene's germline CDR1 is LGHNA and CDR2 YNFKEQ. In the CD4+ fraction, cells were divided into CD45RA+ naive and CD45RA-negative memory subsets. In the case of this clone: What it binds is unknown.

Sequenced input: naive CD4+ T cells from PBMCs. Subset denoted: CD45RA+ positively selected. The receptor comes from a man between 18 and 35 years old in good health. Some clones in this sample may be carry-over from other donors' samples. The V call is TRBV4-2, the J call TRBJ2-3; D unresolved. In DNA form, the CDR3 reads TGTGCCAGCAGCCAAGAGCCCAAACCGGATACGCAGTATTTT. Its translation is CASSQEPKPDTQYF.